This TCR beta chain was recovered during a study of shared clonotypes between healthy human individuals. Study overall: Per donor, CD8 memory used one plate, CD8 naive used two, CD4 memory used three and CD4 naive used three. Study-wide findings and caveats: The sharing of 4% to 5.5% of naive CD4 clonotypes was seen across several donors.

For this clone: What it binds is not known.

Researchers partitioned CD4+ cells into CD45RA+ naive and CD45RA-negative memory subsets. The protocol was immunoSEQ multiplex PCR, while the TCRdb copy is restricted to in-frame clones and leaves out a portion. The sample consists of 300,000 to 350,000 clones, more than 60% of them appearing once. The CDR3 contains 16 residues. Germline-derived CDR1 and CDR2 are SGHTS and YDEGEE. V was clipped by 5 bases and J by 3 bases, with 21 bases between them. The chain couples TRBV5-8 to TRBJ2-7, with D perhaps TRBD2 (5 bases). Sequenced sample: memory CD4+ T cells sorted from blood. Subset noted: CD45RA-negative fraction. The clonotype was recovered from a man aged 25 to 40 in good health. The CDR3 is CASRSVHRGRIYEQYF. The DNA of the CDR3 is TGTGCCAGCAGGAGTGTCCATCGGGGTCGGATCTACGAGCAGTACTTC.